This T cell receptor (beta chain) was documented in a study of blood T cells in healthy people across ages. Then a second PCR, running roughly 7 to 11 cycles, was carried out with a sample-barcoded 5' primer and a J-beta primer mix. In TCRdb, the 5' RACE reads were re-called with MiXCR into one record per CDR3 protein. The repertoire has fewer than 600,000 distinct CDR3 sequences, about 25% of them found once; the top ten carry over 3.5%. This clonotype was found many times. Antigen unknown. The CDR3 sequence is 15 residues long. CDR1 DFQATT and CDR2 SNEGSKA come from the germline V gene (reference sequence). Trimming took off 0 bases at V and 0 bases at J, with 9 bases between the two ends. Study-level points and caveats: Diversity of TCR beta per million T cells declined in a roughly linear way with age.

The same data also went into a second study, on T cells of mothers and their children. That report adds: Each donor was one of three healthy Caucasian mothers or one of their six children. The TCR beta CDR3 read count exceeded 8.5 million for each mother and was around 3.1 million for each child.

Material for sequencing was blood. The sequence derives from a boy aged 2 to 10 in good health. The chain joins TRBV20-1 to TRBJ2-1; D gene uncertain. CDR3 region: CSARDSLSSYNEQFF. The CDR3 bases are TGCAGTGCTAGAGACAGCCTTAGCTCCTACAATGAGCAGTTCTTC.